This TCR beta chain came from a study of control samples from healthy donors and cancer patients. This clone is a singleton in its sample. With 6 bases clipped from V and 3 bases from J, the junction kept 10 bases outside the gene matches. The CDR3 covers 16 residues. CDR1 and CDR2 (germline): LGHDT, YNNKEL (reference sequence). The repertoire was sequenced with immunoSEQ multiplex PCR; TCRdb's copy has only in-frame clones and lacks some. The sample consists of about 160,000 clones, about 95% of them appearing once. The chain carries TRBV3-1 (or the pseudogene TRBV3-2) and TRBJ2-2; 7 nucleotides line up with TRBD2. The receptor was isolated from a man aged 55 to 69 with colorectal cancer. Sequenced input: PBMCs. In nucleotides, the CDR3 is TGTGCCAGCAGGCCTCGGGGCGGGGGTGACACCGGGGAGCTGTTTTTT. Protein: CASRPRGGGDTGELFF.